A selection of T cell receptor beta chains follows, all from one sample in a study of CD8+CD57+ T cells in acquired aplastic anemia. MiXCR was run by TCRdb on the reads, yielding one entry per CDR3 protein. The sample records more than 150,000 distinct CDR3 sequences, about 44% being singletons. The sample comprised sorted CD4+, CD8+, or CD8+CD57+ T cells (not recorded which) from PBMCs. These receptors originate from a human donor with aplastic anemia. The conserved cysteine and the conserved F or W are not part of the CDR3 here. Size is stated for part of the rows, as once, few or many counts, or as a class when the clone is expanded.

abundance | v_gene | CDR3aa
many | TRBV19 | ASSIDQGQASTGELF
. | TRBV7-8 | ASSRGASYGYT
many | TRBV9 | ASSRTGSPGGYT
. | TRBV10-3 | AISDYGSQGVEAF
many | TRBV29-1 | SARGPQGNTIY
many | TRBV13 | ASSSTGSSYNSPLH
few | TRBV11-2 | ASSATRTSGANVLT
. | TRBV7-3 | ASSLMRDNEQF
. | TRBV10-1 | AGSEPPVGAYGYT
. | TRBV10-2 | ASGDGGGEQF
. | TRBV29-1 | SVESSYYGYT
. | TRBV7-2 | ASSTSYQETQY
many | TRBV19 | ASSEQGGETQY
. | TRBV29-1 | SIYSQGFETQY
. | TRBV5-1 | ASSSDRGIITDTQY
. | TRBV14 | ASSQVAGVRHEQY
many | TRBV7-8 | ASSLEPVRYGYT
. | TRBV28 | ASSRPGSGANVLT
. | TRBV2 | ASSEIQTGELF
. | TRBV7-2 | ASRESTGGGEQY
once | TRBV20-1 | SAITGVNYEQY
many | TRBV9 | ASSVGQGAGNQPQH
many | TRBV24-1 | ATSDGNEQF
many | TRBV20-1 | SAFTLAGGRGNEQF
few | TRBV18 | ASSPRNLNTGELF
. | TRBV5-6 | ASSETSGIFYEQY
once | TRBV2 | ASSERDWFNYGYT
. | TRBV27 | ASSLEGAYEQY
few | TRBV15 | ATSRLAGGNEQF
. | TRBV20-1 | SARETDNSPLH
. | TRBV2 | ASRPDRENYGYT
few | TRBV19 | ASSSRTSGRAYEQY
. | TRBV7-2 | ASSLDSHYEQY
few | TRBV10-3 | AIRDVGQGRNSPLH
. | TRBV10-3 | ANKVREGDTQY
few | TRBV18 | ASSLPGGSYEQY
few | TRBV29-1 | SGTNTGYGYT
many | TRBV20-1 | SAAQGINYGYT
. | TRBV10-2 | ASTPTGYEQY
few | TRBV30 | AWSLGFSYEQY
many | TRBV2 | ASSESSGASGTQY
. | TRBV10-2 | ASSDSLPGSYEQY
many | TRBV5-1 | ASSLWGGSSYEQY
many | TRBV20-1 | SANPGSAHEQY
. | TRBV20-1 | GASSASGRGDTQY
many | TRBV19 | ASSITGKDYGYT
. | TRBV24-1 | ATSASGAGGANVLT